This record concerns one T cell receptor (beta chain) sequence. The antigen is undetermined. Sequencing was performed with immunoSEQ multiplex PCR; in TCRdb, only in-frame clones are kept and a portion is missing. The table lists about 110,000 clones, roughly nine tenths of them singletons. The entry originates in a study of T cell responses to AZD1222 COVID-19 vaccine. Study-level information: Pooling was applied to second doses at about 4 or about 12 weeks. The study's findings and limits: Vaccination with two AZD1222 doses was followed by a rise in Spike-specific TCR breadth and depth.

J lost 6 bases, V lost 2 bases, and 4 bases had no gene match. Germline V gives CDR1 MNHEY, CDR2 SMNVEV (reference sequence). The CDR3 consists of 15 residues. The rearrangement joins TRBV27 to TRBJ2-7, with 13 positions matching TRBD2. This TCR was recovered from an adult in good health. This specimen consisted of peripheral blood, obtained on day 0 of AZD1222 vaccination. The CDR3 DNA sequence: TGTGCCAGCAGTTTAACTAGCGGGGGGGTCGCCGAGCAGTACTTC. Its translation is CASSLTSGGVAEQYF.